Below are 9 T cell receptor beta chains sequenced from a single sample in a study of T cell repertoires in cytomegalovirus infection. MiXCR was run by TCRdb on the reads, yielding one entry per CDR3 protein. Here the sample spans approximately 490,000 distinct CDR3 sequences, 10% to 12% being singletons. Material: PBMCs. The receptor set was obtained from a human donor in good health (CMV status not recorded). Some clones in this sample may be carry-over from other donors' samples.

This clonotype showed up many times. The J gene is TRBJ2-5, the V gene TRBV11-3, with D perhaps TRBD1 (6 bases). Looked up from germline, CDR1 is SGHNT and CDR2 is YENEEA. Deletions cut 5 bases from V and 5 bases from J, with 18 bases between. The CDR3 sequence is 15 residues long. CDR3 DNA: TGTGCCAGCAGCACCGGGACAACCCCTGTGGAGACCCAGTACTTC. Amino acid sequence: CASSTGTTPVETQYF.

As for this clonotype: The junction shows a germline mismatch at one end, possibly a read error. This rearrangement joins TRBV2 to TRBJ2-1; D ambiguous. The CDR3 is 12 amino acids. In germline, CDR1 is SNHLY, CDR2 FYNNEI. DNA for the CDR3: TGTGCCAGCAGCAGGACCGTCAATGAGCGGTTCTTC. This translates into CASSRTVNERFF.

The chain joins TRBV6-6 to TRBJ1-5, with 7 positions matching TRBD1. This CDR3 has 15 residues. V lost 2 bases, J lost 4 bases, and 5 bases stayed unmatched. Germline lookup yields CDR1 MNHNY and CDR2 SVGAGI (reference sequence). CDR3 DNA sequence: TGTGCCAGCAGTTACGGCCGGACAGGTAATCAGCCCCAGCATTTT. This sequence encodes CASSYGRTGNQPQHF.

The rearrangement links TRBV27 to TRBJ2-1, with D maybe TRBD2 (7 bases). Per the germline V gene, CDR1 is MNHEY and CDR2 is SMNVEV (reference sequence). The CDR3 loop spans 15 amino acids. The ends were cut back, 3 bases at V and 8 bases at J, with 17 bases in the middle. The CDR3 region has the DNA TGTGCCAGCAGTTTCAGGGCGGGGAGGGGGGATGAGCAGTTCTTC. Translated: CASSFRAGRGDEQFF.

This clonotype was detected ten times or more. V is TRBV7-2 and J is TRBJ2-7, with TRBD2 as a possible D gene (6 bases). Germline V gene sequence: CDR1 SGHTA, CDR2 FQGNSA. V lost 5 bases to trimming and J lost 0 bases, with 14 bases between them. The CDR3 has 15 residues. CDR3 region: CASSLLASSSYEQYF. In DNA, the CDR3 is TGTGCCAGCAGCCTCCTAGCGTCTAGCTCCTACGAGCAGTACTTC.

The chain employs TRBV10-3 and TRBJ1-4; 11 nucleotides line up with TRBD1. Germline trimming cut 3 bases from V and 7 bases from J; bases unmatched to any gene: 1. The CDR3 is 14 amino acids. Germline assignment: CDR1 ENHRY and CDR2 SYGVKD. CDR3 sequence (DNA): TGTGCCATCAGTGACGGACAGGGGGCTGAAAAACTGTTTTTT. Translation gives CAISDGQGAEKLFF.

This clonotype was seen repeatedly, ten times or more. This chain uses TRBV24-1 with TRBJ1-1; 12 bases agree with TRBD1. Germline CDR1 and CDR2: KGHDR and SFDVKD. V was clipped by 9 bases and J by 8 bases; unmatched bases: 3. This CDR3 has 12 residues. In DNA, the CDR3 is TGTGCCACCGCGGGGACAGGGGGCGAAGCTTTCTTT. Its protein is CATAGTGGEAFF.

This clonotype was counted ten times or more. The chain combines TRBV7-2 with TRBJ2-1, with 11 bases lining up with TRBD2. The germline CDR1 and CDR2 sequences are SGHTA and FQGNSA. The CDR3 consists of 17 residues. The V and J ends lost 5 bases and 3 bases, in that order; junction bases with no gene match: 9. The CDR3 here is CASSPIAGLADYNEQFF. Written as DNA, the CDR3 is TGTGCCAGCAGCCCAATTGCGGGACTAGCGGACTACAATGAGCAGTTCTTC.

This clonotype was counted a few times. J is TRBJ1-1 and V is TRBV29-1; 10 positions agree with TRBD1. Germline CDR1 is SQVTM and CDR2 is ANQGSEA. This CDR3 comprises 14 residues. The V segment lost 0 bases and the J segment 5 bases; nucleotides outside the gene matches: 3. The CDR3 sequence is CSVEDGTGDTEAFF. CDR3 DNA: TGCAGCGTTGAAGATGGGACAGGGGATACTGAAGCTTTCTTT.